This T cell receptor beta chain was retrieved from a study of OX40 agonist ivuxolimab in advanced cancers. About the research overall: Participants averaged approximately 60 years of age (range roughly 23 to 80) and were around 80% male. Overall study results and limits: Which antigen the expanded peripheral T cells recognized is unknown. A proportion of nonresponders additionally exhibited low normalized T-cell clonal expansion.

Assay used: immunoSEQ multiplex PCR; TCRdb lists only in-frame clones, some missing. Of around 76,000 clones in the sample, 80% to 90% were seen once. V shed 1 base, J shed 0 bases, and the junction held 9 bases outside the gene matches. The CDR3 has 18 amino acids. Germline V gene data show CDR1 as MGHRA and CDR2 as YSYEKL. Points on this clone: Its antigen is not known.

Sequencing used CD4+ or CD8+ T cells sorted from blood, obtained in a trial of the OX40 agonist ivuxolimab. This chain joins TRBV4-1 and TRBJ1-5, with TRBD1 identical over 7 bases. This clonotype was obtained from an adult with an advanced solid tumor such as melanoma, head and neck, liver or kidney cancer. The CDR3 nucleotides read TGCGCCAGCAGCCAAGGTTGGACAGGATTTTATAGCAATCAGCCCCAGCATTTT. This gives the protein CASSQGWTGFYSNQPQHF.